This TCR beta chain derives from a study of OX40 agonist ivuxolimab in advanced cancers. The CDR3 spans 14 residues. The V gene's germline CDR1 is MDHEN and CDR2 SYDVKM. Trimming removed 2 bases at V and 3 bases at J, with 10 bases between. Repertoires were generated with immunoSEQ multiplex PCR, while TCRdb's copy carries only in-frame clones and drops some. The repertoire has 90,000 to 130,000 clones, around 90% of them found once; the top ten carry around 0.26%. Sequencing was performed on CD4+ or CD8+ T cells sorted from blood, taken in a trial of the OX40 agonist ivuxolimab. This clonotype was sampled from an adult with an advanced solid tumor such as melanoma, head and neck, liver or kidney cancer. V gene TRBV28 combines with J gene TRBJ2-5, with no clear D. The chain's CDR3 is CASSLAGLEETQYF. Written as DNA, the CDR3 is TGTGCCAGCAGTTTAGCCGGGCTTGAAGAGACCCAGTACTTC.